This T cell receptor beta chain was identified during a study of sequential checkpoint blockade in melanoma (dated by TCRdb to between 2017 and 2020). Describing the broader study: In a 1:1 randomization, patients received either first-line nivolumab then ipilimumab (arm A) or ipilimumab then nivolumab (arm B). Maintenance nivolumab came after each of the two trial sequences. The study at large found these results: Larger, independent patient cohorts are needed to validate the response-prediction model that combines TCR metrics and mutation burden.

The immunoSEQ Assay was used to immunosequence TCRbeta CDR3 regions from genomic DNA. Before high-throughput sequencing, genomic DNA was amplified using bias-controlled multiplex PCR. The authors processed their data as follows. To quantify the absolute abundance of each unique TCRbeta CDR3 region, the sequences were collapsed and filtered. Clonality, defined as 1 minus Pielou's evenness, was calculated using productive rearrangements only. A previously published method was used to identify clones whose frequencies were significantly greater in on-treatment samples than in baseline samples. TCRdb took over this immuneACCESS table, retaining in-frame rearrangements with V and J assigned. Such tables are incomplete; in checked studies, under half of the missing clones stem from an unresolved V gene, and the remainder is unexplained. V and J calls and clone size are as listed in that table; D and trimming were resolved from the DNA. The sample table records 7,000 to 8,500 clones; less than 65% of these occur just once. 8% to 9% of the sample goes to the ten largest clones.

The CDR3 numbers 16 residues from cysteine through phenylalanine. Solely the CDR3 DNA is kept, with 48 bases framed from the first base. CDR1 and CDR2, per the germline V gene (reference sequence), are SEHNR and FQNEAQ. V and J are trimmed by 4 bases and 1 base, and the gene matches miss 6 bases of the junction. Worth noting for this clone: No antigen is known for it. The input lacks base qualities; no much larger clone sits a single base away.

Reading the label with the study, this specimen's treatment or condition is: randomized to nivolumab then ipilimumab (arm A) or the reverse (arm B). No trial patient had received prior DNA-damaging chemotherapy. On a FACS Aria II flow cytometer, live CD3+CD8+ cells that were negative for CD19 and CD56 were sorted from thawed PBMCs. CheckMate 064, a randomized, open-label phase II trial of sequential checkpoint blockade, was the source of the samples, all of which came from patients with melanoma. Peripheral blood mononuclear cells were collected by leukapheresis, purified using Ficoll-Paque, and frozen in human serum containing roughly 9.4% DMSO. Right after sorting, the blood CD3+CD8+ cells were verified to be >95% pure, and DNA extraction followed.

The rearrangement joined TRBV7-9 to TRBJ1-2, with 10 central nucleotides matching TRBD1. The sample was CD8+ T cells sorted from blood (inferred from file names), taken from a patient given nivolumab and ipilimumab in sequence. The sequence came from a human donor with melanoma. In nucleotides, the sequence is TGTGCCAGCAGCTCGGACAGGGGGGAATTTAACTATGGCTACACCTTC. This codes for CASSSDRGEFNYGYTF.